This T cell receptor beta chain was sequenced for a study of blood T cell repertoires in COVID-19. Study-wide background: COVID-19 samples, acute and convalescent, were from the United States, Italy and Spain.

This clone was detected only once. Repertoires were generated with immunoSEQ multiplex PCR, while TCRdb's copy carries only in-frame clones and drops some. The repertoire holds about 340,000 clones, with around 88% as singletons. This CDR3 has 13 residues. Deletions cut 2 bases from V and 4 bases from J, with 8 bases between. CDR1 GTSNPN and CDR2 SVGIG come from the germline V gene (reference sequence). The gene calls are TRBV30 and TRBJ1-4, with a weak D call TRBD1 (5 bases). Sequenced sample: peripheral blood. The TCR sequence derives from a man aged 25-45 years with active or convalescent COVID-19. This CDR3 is CAWSSRVNEKLFF. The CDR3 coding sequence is TGTGCCTGGAGTAGCAGGGTTAATGAAAAACTGTTTTTT.